This is a list of T cell receptor beta chains from one sample in a study of cytomegalovirus exposure and HLA in healthy donors. Generated by immunoSEQ multiplex PCR, the TCRdb table keeps only in-frame clones and is missing some. The sample lists approximately 210,000 clones; roughly four fifths were seen once. The source material was PBMCs. These receptors came from a woman between 45 and 65 years old in good health and CMV-seropositive. Each CDR3 is given with its conserved first and last residue. A D gene is named only where the DNA matches it firmly. The size entry is marked missing in some rows and otherwise reads once, few, many or a size class.

CDR3 DNA,CDR3 protein,clone size,D gene,J gene,V gene
TGTGCTAGTGGCCGGACTAGCGGCGATAGGATAAATGAGCAGTTCTTC,CASGRTSGDRINEQFF,-,TRBD2,TRBJ2-1,TRBV12-5
TGCGCCAGCAGCCAAGTCGGGACAATTGGAAACACCATATATTTT,CASSQVGTIGNTIYF,few,-,TRBJ1-3,TRBV4-3
TGTGCCAGCAGCCATCCTCTCGGGGAACTAGCGGGGAATACAGATACGCAGTATTTT,CASSHPLGELAGNTDTQYF,once,TRBD2,TRBJ2-3,TRBV4-2
TGCGCCAGCAGCCCGACAGGGTTTAAGACCCAGTACTTC,CASSPTGFKTQYF,-,TRBD1,TRBJ2-5,TRBV5-1
TGTGCCAGCAGCCGCTCCGTAGAAGAGACCCAGTACTTC,CASSRSVEETQYF,-,-,TRBJ2-5,TRBV11-2
TGTGCCAGCAGCTTACGACCCGGGACTAGCGGGGGCTCCTACAATGAGCAGTTCTTC,CASSLRPGTSGGSYNEQFF,-,TRBD2,TRBJ2-1,TRBV7-2
TGTGCCAGCAGCCAAGACAGGGGCGCGAGTGAAAAACTGTTTTTT,CASSQDRGASEKLFF,-,-,TRBJ1-4,TRBV4-2
TGTGCCAGCAGCCACGCGGGAGTTGAAGCTTTCTTT,CASSHAGVEAFF,-,-,TRBJ1-1,TRBV27
TGTGCCAGCAGCCCAAACAATCTCGAGACCCAGTACTTC,CASSPNNLETQYF,-,-,TRBJ2-5,TRBV7-8
TGTGCCAGCAGTCCCAGGACAGGAGCTGAAGCTTTCTTT,CASSPRTGAEAFF,-,TRBD1,TRBJ1-1,TRBV6-5
TGCGCCAGCAGCTTGGTCCAGGGCGGCGTAGGGGAAAAACTGTTTTTT,CASSLVQGGVGEKLFF,once,-,TRBJ1-4,TRBV5-1
TGCGCCAGCAGCATAGGGACAGGGGATCAAGAGACCCAGTACTTC,CASSIGTGDQETQYF,-,TRBD1,TRBJ2-5,TRBV5-1
TGTGCCTGGGGGACAGGGGGAGGCTACACCTTC,CAWGTGGGYTF,-,TRBD1,TRBJ1-2,TRBV30
TGCGCCAGCAGCCGAGGTCGGGACAGTTACACTGAAGCTTTCTTT,CASSRGRDSYTEAFF,-,TRBD1,TRBJ1-1,TRBV4-1
TGTGCCTGGAGGGGACAGGTCGAGCAGTACTTC,CAWRGQVEQYF,many,TRBD1,TRBJ2-7,TRBV30
TGTGCCAGCAGCCCTCGGACAGGGCAGGGCTACACCTTC,CASSPRTGQGYTF,-,TRBD1,TRBJ1-2,TRBV7-9
TGTGCCAGCAGCGCCCGACTAGCGGGGGCCCTTGCCGGGGAGCTGTTTTTT,CASSARLAGALAGELFF,-,TRBD2,TRBJ2-2,TRBV9
TGCGCCAGCAGCGGGAGGTCCCTCAGCACAGATACGCAGTATTTT,CASSGRSLSTDTQYF,-,-,TRBJ2-3,TRBV5-1
TGTGCCAGCAGTTTATTATCCTACACTGAAGCTTTCTTT,CASSLLSYTEAFF,-,-,TRBJ1-1,TRBV27
TGTGCCAGCATCGTAGCACTAGCGGGGGGCCGGTTCACAGATACGCAGTATTTT,CASIVALAGGRFTDTQYF,-,TRBD2,TRBJ2-3,TRBV9
TGTGCCAGCAGTGTGGGGGGGGAGAACTATGGCTACACCTTC,CASSVGGENYGYTF,-,-,TRBJ1-2,TRBV6-1
TGTGCCAGCAGCTTAACTAGCGGGGGGGCGGCCAAAAACATTCAGTACTTC,CASSLTSGGAAKNIQYF,-,TRBD2,TRBJ2-4,TRBV7-2
TGTGCCAGCAGCCAAGATAGGACTGCGTGGGGCTACACCTTC,CASSQDRTAWGYTF,once,-,TRBJ1-2,TRBV14
TGTGCTAGTGGTATACAACAGGGCGTTCGAGGTGAAAAACTGTTTTTT,CASGIQQGVRGEKLFF,once,-,TRBJ1-4,TRBV12-5
TGTGCCAGCAGTTGGGCAGGGGGCAACTATGGCTACACCTTC,CASSWAGGNYGYTF,-,TRBD1,TRBJ1-2,TRBV25-1
TGTGCCAGCAGCTTACAGGAACCGACTGAAGCTTTCTTT,CASSLQEPTEAFF,-,-,TRBJ1-1,TRBV7-8
TGTGCCTGGGGAGCGGGGGAAGAGACCCAGTACTTC,CAWGAGEETQYF,-,TRBD2,TRBJ2-5,TRBV30
TGTGCCAGCAGTTTAACTAGCGGGGCGGGCACAGATACGCAGTATTTT,CASSLTSGAGTDTQYF,-,TRBD2,TRBJ2-3,TRBV28
TGCGCCAGCAGCCAAGATGTTTTAGCCACCGTCGTCCAGCTCTTT,CASSQDVLATVVQLF,-,-,TRBJ1-1,TRBV4-3
TGCGCCAGCGGAATAGGGGGAGACATGAACACTGAAGCTTTCTTT,CASGIGGDMNTEAFF,-,-,TRBJ1-1,TRBV4-3
TGCGCCAGCAGCCAAAGACCCTTAGGTCGGGGGGATCAAGAGACCCAGTACTTC,CASSQRPLGRGDQETQYF,-,TRBD2,TRBJ2-5,TRBV4-1
TGTGCCAGCACCATGTTGGGGGGGGGCAATCAGCCCCAGCATTTT,CASTMLGGGNQPQHF,few,-,TRBJ1-5,TRBV6-6
TGTGCCAGCAGCTTGCCGGGGAACACTGAAGCTTTCTTT,CASSLPGNTEAFF,few,-,TRBJ1-1,TRBV5-4
TGTGCCAGCAGTTACGGGCAGGGGTACAATGAGCAGTTCTTC,CASSYGQGYNEQFF,-,-,TRBJ2-1,TRBV6-6
TGTGCCAGCAGCGTAGCAGAGGGTCATGGCTACACCTTC,CASSVAEGHGYTF,-,-,TRBJ1-2,TRBV9
TGTGCCACCAGCCCCCGGACAGACCTTTCCTACAATGAGCAGTTCTTC,CATSPRTDLSYNEQFF,-,-,TRBJ2-1,TRBV15
TGTGCCAGCAGCCCCGGGATTCGAGGCGATGAGCAGTTCTTC,CASSPGIRGDEQFF,-,-,TRBJ2-1,TRBV7-3
TGCGCCAGCAACTCGGGACAGATAGGTGAAAAACTGTTTTTT,CASNSGQIGEKLFF,-,TRBD1,TRBJ1-4,TRBV5-1
TGTGCCAGCAGTGCCCGAGGACAGGGGGCCGGAGGTGAGCAGTTCTTC,CASSARGQGAGGEQFF,-,TRBD1,TRBJ2-1,TRBV27
TGTGCCAGCAGTGATCGCTGGGGCGGCTACACCTTC,CASSDRWGGYTF,-,-,TRBJ1-2,TRBV6-5
TGTGCCAGCTCACCGAACAGGGAACAAGAGACCCAGTACTTC,CASSPNREQETQYF,few,-,TRBJ2-5,TRBV18
TGTGCCAGCAGCCAAGAACAGTATAGCAATCAGCCCCAGCATTTT,CASSQEQYSNQPQHF,-,-,TRBJ1-5,TRBV4-2
TGCGCCAGCAGCCAAGATCTCGAGGGCAAAGAGACCCAGTACTTC,CASSQDLEGKETQYF,-,-,TRBJ2-5,TRBV4-3
TGTGCCAGTAGTATGGGGGGGGGCCCTACGCCCCAGCATTTT,CASSMGGGPTPQHF,-,-,TRBJ1-5,TRBV19
TGTGCCAGCAGCTCCCATTCGGGGGGTTTCGGGGAGCTGTTTTTT,CASSSHSGGFGELFF,-,TRBD2,TRBJ2-2,TRBV7-8
TGTGCCAGCAGCTCCTTAAGGAGATCCTTTCACTACACCTTC,CASSSLRRSFHYTF,-,-,TRBJ1-2,TRBV11-2
TGTGCCAGCAGCCCCCGCGGGGGACTTTCAAATGAGCAGTTCTTC,CASSPRGGLSNEQFF,-,TRBD2,TRBJ2-1,TRBV11-3
TGCAGCGTTGAAGATGACCGGCACTCCCGGAGGGCTTTCTTT,CSVEDDRHSRRAFF,-,-,TRBJ1-1,TRBV29-1
TGTGCCAGCAGTTCCTCGGGACAGCAGACCCAGTACTTC,CASSSSGQQTQYF,few,TRBD1,TRBJ2-5,TRBV28
TGTGCCAGCAGCGTAGGTCCGGAGATGTCGACTGGCTACACCTTC,CASSVGPEMSTGYTF,-,-,TRBJ1-2,TRBV9
TGTGCCAGCAGCCCGTACTCTGGAAACACCATATATTTT,CASSPYSGNTIYF,-,-,TRBJ1-3,TRBV7-6
TGTGCCAGCAGCGTGACAGGGCCTGGCTATGGCTACACCTTC,CASSVTGPGYGYTF,-,TRBD1,TRBJ1-2,TRBV27
TGTGCCAGCAGTTACTCGAAACAGGGTTCCTACGAGCAGTACTTC,CASSYSKQGSYEQYF,-,-,TRBJ2-7,TRBV6-5
TGTGCCAGCAGTTTATCGGGGGCCCACCAGCCCCAGCATTTT,CASSLSGAHQPQHF,-,-,TRBJ1-5,TRBV27
TGTGCCTGGAGTTCCGGGACAGGGCCTAACGAGCAGTACTTC,CAWSSGTGPNEQYF,-,TRBD1,TRBJ2-7,TRBV30
TGTGCCAGCAGCCAAGGGGACAACGCCAATTCACCCCTCCACTTT,CASSQGDNANSPLHF,-,-,TRBJ1-6,TRBV4-2
TGTGCCAGCAGACAGGACGGGTTGATCGCCTCTGGCGAGCAGTACTTC,CASRQDGLIASGEQYF,-,-,TRBJ2-7,TRBV27
TGTGCCAGCAGTGCGCGGGGACAGGGAGGATCCAACTATGGCTACACCTTC,CASSARGQGGSNYGYTF,few,TRBD1,TRBJ1-2,TRBV6-1
TGTGCCAGCAGCGCTGGGGGAGCGGGGAGCACAGATACGCAGTATTTT,CASSAGGAGSTDTQYF,once,TRBD2,TRBJ2-3,TRBV9